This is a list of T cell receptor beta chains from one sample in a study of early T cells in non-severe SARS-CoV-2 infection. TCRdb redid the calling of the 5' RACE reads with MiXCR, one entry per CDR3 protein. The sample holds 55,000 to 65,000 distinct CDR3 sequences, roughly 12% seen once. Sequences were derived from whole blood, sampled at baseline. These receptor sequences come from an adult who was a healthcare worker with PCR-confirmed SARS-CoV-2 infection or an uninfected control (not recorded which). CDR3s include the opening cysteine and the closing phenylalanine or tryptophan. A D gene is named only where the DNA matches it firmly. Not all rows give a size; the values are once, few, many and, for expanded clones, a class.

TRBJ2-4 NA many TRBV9 TGTGCCAGCAGCGTAGGTAGGGAGGAGGGGACCAAAAACATTCAGTACTTC CASSVGREEGTKNIQYF
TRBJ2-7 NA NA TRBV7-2 TGTGCCAGCAGCTCAACACGAGCCGGCTACGAGCAGTACTTC CASSSTRAGYEQYF
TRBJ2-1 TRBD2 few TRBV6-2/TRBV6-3 TGTGCCAGCACCCGCAATTCATTGGGGACTAGCCGACACAATGAGCAGTTCTTC CASTRNSLGTSRHNEQFF
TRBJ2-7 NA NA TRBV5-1 TGCGCCAGCACCGACGGGAGCTCCTACGAGCAGTACTTC CASTDGSSYEQYF
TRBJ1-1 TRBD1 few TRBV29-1 TGCAGCGTTCCGACAGGGACAGGGGCTTTCTTT CSVPTGTGAFF
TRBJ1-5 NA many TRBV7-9 TGTGCCAGCAGCCCCATGAGCGATAGCAATCAGCCCCAGCATTTT CASSPMSDSNQPQHF
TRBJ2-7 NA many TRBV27 TGTGCCAGCAGTTTATTTAATGGTTTCCCCGGCGAGCAGTACTTC CASSLFNGFPGEQYF
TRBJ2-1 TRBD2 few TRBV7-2 TGTGCCAGCAGCCCCCTAGCGGGAGGGCCTAGTGAGCAGTTCTTC CASSPLAGGPSEQFF
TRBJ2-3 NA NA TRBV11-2 TGTGCCAGCAGCAAACAGGGTGTCTCAACAGATACGCAGTATTTT CASSKQGVSTDTQYF
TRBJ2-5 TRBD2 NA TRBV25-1 TGTGCCAGCAGTCTAGCGGGAGTTGGAGAGACCCAGTACTTC CASSLAGVGETQYF
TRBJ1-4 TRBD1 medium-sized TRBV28 TGTGCCAGCAGTCCGCTTAGGGACAGGGTGAATGAAAAACTGTTTTTT CASSPLRDRVNEKLFF
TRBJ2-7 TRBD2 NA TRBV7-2 TGTGCCAGCAGCTTAAGAGGGACTAGATTAGTCGAGCAGTACTTC CASSLRGTRLVEQYF
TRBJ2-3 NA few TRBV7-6 TGTGCCAGCAGCACTGGGATGGATACGCAGTATTTT CASSTGMDTQYF
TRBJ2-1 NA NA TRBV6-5 TGTGCCAGCGGCCTTGGGGACCTAACCTACAATGAGCAGTTCTTC CASGLGDLTYNEQFF
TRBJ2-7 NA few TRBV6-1 TGTGCCAGCAGTGAAGGGGGTTACGAGCAGTACTTC CASSEGGYEQYF